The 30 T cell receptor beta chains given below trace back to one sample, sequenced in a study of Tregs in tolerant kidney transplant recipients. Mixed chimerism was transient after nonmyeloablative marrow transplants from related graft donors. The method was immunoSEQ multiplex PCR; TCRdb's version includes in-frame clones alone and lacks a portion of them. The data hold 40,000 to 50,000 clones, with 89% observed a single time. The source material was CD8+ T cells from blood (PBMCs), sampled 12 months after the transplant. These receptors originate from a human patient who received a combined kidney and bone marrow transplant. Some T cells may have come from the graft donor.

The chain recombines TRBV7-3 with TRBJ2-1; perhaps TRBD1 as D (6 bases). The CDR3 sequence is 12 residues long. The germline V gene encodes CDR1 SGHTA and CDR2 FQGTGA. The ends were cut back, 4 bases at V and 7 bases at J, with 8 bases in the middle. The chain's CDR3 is CASSYQGNEQFF. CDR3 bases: TGTGCCAGCAGCTATCAGGGGAATGAGCAGTTCTTC.

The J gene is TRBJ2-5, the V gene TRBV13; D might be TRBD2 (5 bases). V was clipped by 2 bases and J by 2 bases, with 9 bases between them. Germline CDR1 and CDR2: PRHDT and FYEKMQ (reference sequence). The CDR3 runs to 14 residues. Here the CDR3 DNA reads TGTGCCAGCAGCTTATGGCGCGGGCAAGAGACCCAGTACTTC. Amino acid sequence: CASSLWRGQETQYF.

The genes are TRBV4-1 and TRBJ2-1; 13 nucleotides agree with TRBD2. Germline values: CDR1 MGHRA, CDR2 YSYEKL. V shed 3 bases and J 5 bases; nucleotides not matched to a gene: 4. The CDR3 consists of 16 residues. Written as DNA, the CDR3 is TGCGCCAGCAGCCATGGGACTAGCGGGAAACACAATGAGCAGTTCTTC. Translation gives CASSHGTSGKHNEQFF.

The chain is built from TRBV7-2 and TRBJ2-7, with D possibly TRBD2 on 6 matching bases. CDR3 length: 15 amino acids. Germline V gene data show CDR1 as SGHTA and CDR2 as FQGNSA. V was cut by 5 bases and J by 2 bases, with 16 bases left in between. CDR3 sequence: CASSRVRDSAYEQYF. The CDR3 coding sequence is TGTGCCAGCAGCCGGGTACGGGACTCAGCCTACGAGCAGTACTTC.

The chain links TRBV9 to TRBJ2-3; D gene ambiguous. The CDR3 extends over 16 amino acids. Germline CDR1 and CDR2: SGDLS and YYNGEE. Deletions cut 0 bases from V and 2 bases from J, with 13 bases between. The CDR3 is CASSVAVRPPTDTQYF. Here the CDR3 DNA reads TGTGCCAGCAGCGTAGCTGTCAGGCCCCCCACAGATACGCAGTATTTT. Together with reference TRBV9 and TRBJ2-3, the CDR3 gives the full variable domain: DSGVTQTPKHLITATGQRVTLRCSPRSGDLSVYWYQQSLDQGLQFLIQYYNGEERAKGNILERFSAQQFPDLHSELNLSSLELGDSALYFCASSVAVRPPTDTQYFGPGTRLTVL.

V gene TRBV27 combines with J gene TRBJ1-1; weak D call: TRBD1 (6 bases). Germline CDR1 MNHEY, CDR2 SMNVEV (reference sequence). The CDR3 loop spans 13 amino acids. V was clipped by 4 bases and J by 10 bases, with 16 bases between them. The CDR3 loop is CASSYAGVRTAFF. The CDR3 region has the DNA TGTGCCAGCAGTTATGCAGGGGTGAGAACAGCTTTCTTT.

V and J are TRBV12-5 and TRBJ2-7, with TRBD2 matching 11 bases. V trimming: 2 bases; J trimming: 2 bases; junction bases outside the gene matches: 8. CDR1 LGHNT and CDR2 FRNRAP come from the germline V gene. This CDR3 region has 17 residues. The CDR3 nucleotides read TGTGCTAGTGGTTTGCTGCTAGCGGGAGGCCAAGCCTACGAGCAGTACTTC. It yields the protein CASGLLLAGGQAYEQYF.

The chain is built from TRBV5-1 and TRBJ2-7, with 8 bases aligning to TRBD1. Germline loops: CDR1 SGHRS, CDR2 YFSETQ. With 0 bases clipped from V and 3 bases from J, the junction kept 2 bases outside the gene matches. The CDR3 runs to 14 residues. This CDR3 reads CASSLGTGFYEQYF. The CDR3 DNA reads TGCGCCAGCAGCTTGGGGACAGGGTTCTACGAGCAGTACTTC.

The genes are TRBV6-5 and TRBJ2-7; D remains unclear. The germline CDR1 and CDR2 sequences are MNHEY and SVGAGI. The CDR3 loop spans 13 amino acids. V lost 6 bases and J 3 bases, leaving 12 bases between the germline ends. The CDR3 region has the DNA TGTGCCAGCAGACCCGGGTCCGTCTACGAGCAGTACTTC. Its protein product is CASRPGSVYEQYF.

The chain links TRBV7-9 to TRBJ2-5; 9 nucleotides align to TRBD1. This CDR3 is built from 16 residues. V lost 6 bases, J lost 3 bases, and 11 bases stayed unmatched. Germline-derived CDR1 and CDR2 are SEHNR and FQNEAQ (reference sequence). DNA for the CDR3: TGTGCCAGCAGTTCGCGACAGGGGGTGAGAAAAGAGACCCAGTACTTC. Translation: CASSSRQGVRKETQYF.

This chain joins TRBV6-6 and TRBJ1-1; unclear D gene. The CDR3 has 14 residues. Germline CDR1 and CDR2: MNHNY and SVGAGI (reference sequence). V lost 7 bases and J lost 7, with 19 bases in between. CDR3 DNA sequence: TGTGCCAGCACCCCGCCCTATCGTGTCGATGAAGCTTTCTTT. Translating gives CASTPPYRVDEAFF.

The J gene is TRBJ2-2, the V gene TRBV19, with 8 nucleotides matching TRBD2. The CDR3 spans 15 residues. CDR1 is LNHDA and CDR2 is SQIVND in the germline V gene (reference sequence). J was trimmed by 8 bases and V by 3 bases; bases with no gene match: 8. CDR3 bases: TGTGCCAGTAGTATCGGGACTAGATCCCCTGGGGAGCTGTTTTTT. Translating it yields CASSIGTRSPGELFF.

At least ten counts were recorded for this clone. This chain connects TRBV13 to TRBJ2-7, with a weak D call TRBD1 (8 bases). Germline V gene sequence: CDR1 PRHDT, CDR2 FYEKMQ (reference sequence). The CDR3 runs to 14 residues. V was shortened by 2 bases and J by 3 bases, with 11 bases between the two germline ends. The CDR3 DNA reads TGTGCCAGCAGCTTAACAGGGGGGGACTACGAGCAGTACTTC. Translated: CASSLTGGDYEQYF.

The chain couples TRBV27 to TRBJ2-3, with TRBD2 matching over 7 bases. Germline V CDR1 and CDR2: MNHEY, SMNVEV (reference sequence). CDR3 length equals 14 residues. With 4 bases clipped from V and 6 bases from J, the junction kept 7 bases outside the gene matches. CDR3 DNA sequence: TGTGCCAGCAGTTCCCTGGGGGGGGTCGATACGCAGTATTTT. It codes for CASSSLGGVDTQYF.

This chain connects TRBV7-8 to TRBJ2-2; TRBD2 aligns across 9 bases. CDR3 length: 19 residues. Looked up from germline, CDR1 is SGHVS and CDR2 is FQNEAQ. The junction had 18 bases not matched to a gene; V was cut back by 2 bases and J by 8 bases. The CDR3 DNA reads TGTGCCAGCAGCTTATTCATGGGCCTAGCGGGGCCGGATAGAGGGGAGCTGTTTTTT. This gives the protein CASSLFMGLAGPDRGELFF.

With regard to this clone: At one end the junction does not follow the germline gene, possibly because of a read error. CDR3 DNA: TGTGCCAGCAGCCTCCTCATCGCCGGGGACAGGGCCCCTTTGCCCTTC. As protein: CASSLLIAGDRAPLPF. The rearrangement joins TRBV16 to TRBJ1-2, with 9 bases identical to TRBD1. Germline V gene data show CDR1 as KGHSY and CDR2 as FQNENV. This CDR3 has 16 amino acids. Supplemented by reference TRBV16 and TRBJ1-2, the full variable domain reads GEEVAQTPKHLVRGEGQKAKLYCAPIKGHSYVFWYQQVLKNEFKFLISFQNENVFDETGMPKERFSAKCLPNSPCSLEIQATKLEDSAVYFCASSLLIAGDRAPLPFGSGTRLTVV.

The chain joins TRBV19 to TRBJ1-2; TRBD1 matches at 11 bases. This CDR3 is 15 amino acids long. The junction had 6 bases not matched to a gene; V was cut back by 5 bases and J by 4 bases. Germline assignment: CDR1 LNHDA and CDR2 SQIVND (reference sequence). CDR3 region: CASSVTGTGGYGYTF. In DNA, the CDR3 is TGTGCCAGTAGTGTTACCGGGACAGGGGGCTATGGCTACACCTTC.

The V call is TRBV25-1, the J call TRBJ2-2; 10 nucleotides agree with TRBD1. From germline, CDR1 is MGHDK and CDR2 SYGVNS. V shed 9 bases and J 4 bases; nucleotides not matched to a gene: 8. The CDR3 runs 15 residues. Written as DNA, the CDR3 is TGTGCCAGTTCGGGGGACAGGGGAATCACCGGGGAGCTGTTTTTT. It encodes CASSGDRGITGELFF.

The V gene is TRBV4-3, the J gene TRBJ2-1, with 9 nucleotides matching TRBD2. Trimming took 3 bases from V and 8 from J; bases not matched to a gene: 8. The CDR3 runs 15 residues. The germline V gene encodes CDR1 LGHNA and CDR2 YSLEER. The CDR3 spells CASSQREGYMDEQFF. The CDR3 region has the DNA TGCGCCAGCAGCCAGCGGGAGGGTTATATGGATGAGCAGTTCTTC.

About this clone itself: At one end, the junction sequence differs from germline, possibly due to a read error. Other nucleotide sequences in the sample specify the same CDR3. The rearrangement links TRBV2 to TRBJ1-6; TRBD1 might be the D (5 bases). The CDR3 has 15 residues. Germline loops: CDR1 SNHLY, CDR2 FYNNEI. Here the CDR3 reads CASSEYWGDNSPLHF. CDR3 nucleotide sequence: TGTGCCAGCAGTGAATATTGGGGGGATAATTCCCCCCTCCACTTT. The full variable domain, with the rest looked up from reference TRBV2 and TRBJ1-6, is EPEVTQTPSHQVTQMGQEVILRCVPISNHLYFYWYRQILGQKVEFLVSFYNNEISEKSEIFDDQFSVERPDGSNFTLKIRSTKLEDSAMYFCASSEYWGDNSPLHFGNGTRLTVT.

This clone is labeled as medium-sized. CDR3 sequence (DNA): TGCGCCAGCAGCCCTGGTCCGGGACACCATGGATCACCCCTCCACTTT. This translates into CASSPGPGHHGSPLHF. The genes are TRBV4-1 and TRBJ1-6; D perhaps matches TRBD1 (6 bases). This CDR3 has 16 amino acids. The V gene lost 4 bases and the J gene lost 10 bases, with 20 bases spanning the gap. Germline V gene data show CDR1 as MGHRA and CDR2 as YSYEKL.

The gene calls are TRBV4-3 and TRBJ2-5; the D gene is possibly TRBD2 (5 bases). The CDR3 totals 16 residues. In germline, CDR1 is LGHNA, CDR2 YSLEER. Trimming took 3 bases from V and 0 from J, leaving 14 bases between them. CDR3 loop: CASSHGVSGYQETQYF. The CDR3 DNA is TGCGCCAGCAGCCATGGCGTCTCGGGGTACCAAGAGACCCAGTACTTC.

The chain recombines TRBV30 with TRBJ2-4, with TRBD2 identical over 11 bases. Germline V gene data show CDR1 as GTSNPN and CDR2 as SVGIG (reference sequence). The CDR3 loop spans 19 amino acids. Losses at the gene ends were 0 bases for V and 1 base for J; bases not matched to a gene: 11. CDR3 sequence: CAWSVLGLAEGAAKNIQYF. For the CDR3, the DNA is TGTGCCTGGAGTGTTTTGGGACTAGCGGAGGGGGCGGCCAAAAACATTCAGTACTTC.

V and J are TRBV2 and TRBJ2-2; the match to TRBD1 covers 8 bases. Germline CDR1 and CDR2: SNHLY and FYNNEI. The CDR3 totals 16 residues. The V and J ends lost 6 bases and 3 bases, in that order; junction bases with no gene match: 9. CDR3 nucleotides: TGTGCCAGCAGCCCAGGGGGCGACCCCCACACCGGGGAGCTGTTTTTT. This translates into CASSPGGDPHTGELFF. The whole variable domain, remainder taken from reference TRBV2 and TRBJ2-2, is EPEVTQTPSHQVTQMGQEVILRCVPISNHLYFYWYRQILGQKVEFLVSFYNNEISEKSEIFDDQFSVERPDGSNFTLKIRSTKLEDSAMYFCASSPGGDPHTGELFFGEGSRLTVL.

CDR3 DNA: TGCGCCAGCAGCCAAGAACAGTTGAACACCGGGGAGCTGTTTTTT. Translating it yields CASSQEQLNTGELFF. The chain has TRBV4-3 and TRBJ2-2, with D hard to call. The CDR3 covers 15 residues. The V gene's germline CDR1 is LGHNA and CDR2 YSLEER. The V and J ends lost 0 bases and 1 base respectively, with 6 bases between them.

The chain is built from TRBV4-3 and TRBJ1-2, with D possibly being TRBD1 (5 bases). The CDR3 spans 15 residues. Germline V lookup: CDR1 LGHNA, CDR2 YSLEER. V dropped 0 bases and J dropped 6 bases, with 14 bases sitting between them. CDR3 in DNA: TGCGCCAGCAGCCAAGATCCTGGGGGGTCAAATGGCTACACCTTC. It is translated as CASSQDPGGSNGYTF.

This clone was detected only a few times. The CDR3 loop reads CASSPNVGGTEAFF. The CDR3 DNA reads as TGTGCCAGCAGTCCAAACGTTGGAGGGACTGAAGCTTTCTTT. The V call is TRBV27, the J call TRBJ1-1; D is undetermined. V lost 5 bases to trimming and J lost 5 bases, with 15 bases between them. The CDR3 is 14 residues long. Germline lookup yields CDR1 MNHEY and CDR2 SMNVEV (reference sequence).

CDR3 coding DNA: TGCGCCAGCAGCCAAGCTCACCGGGGGGATCAGCCCCAGCATTTT. Amino acid sequence: CASSQAHRGDQPQHF. V is TRBV4-1 and J is TRBJ1-5; D might be TRBD1 (5 bases). V was clipped by 1 base and J by 5 bases, with 12 bases between them. The CDR3 is 15 amino acids. Germline V lookup: CDR1 MGHRA, CDR2 YSYEKL.

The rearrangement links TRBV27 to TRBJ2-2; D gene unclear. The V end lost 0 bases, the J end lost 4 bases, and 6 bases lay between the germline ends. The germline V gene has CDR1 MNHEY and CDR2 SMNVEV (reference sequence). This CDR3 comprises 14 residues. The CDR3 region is CASSLSQFTGELFF. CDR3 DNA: TGTGCCAGCAGTTTATCCCAATTCACCGGGGAGCTGTTTTTT.

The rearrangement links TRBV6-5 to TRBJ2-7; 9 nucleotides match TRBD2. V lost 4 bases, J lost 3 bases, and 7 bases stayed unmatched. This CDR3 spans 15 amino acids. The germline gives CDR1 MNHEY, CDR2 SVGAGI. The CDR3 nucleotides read TGTGCCAGCAGTTTCGGGACTAGCAGTTACTACGAGCAGTACTTC. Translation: CASSFGTSSYYEQYF.